This T cell receptor (beta chain) was recovered during a study of Ad26.COV2.S vaccination and SARS-CoV-2 variants. With 7 bases removed from V and 1 base from J, the gap between germline ends came to 13 bases. CDR1 and CDR2 (germline): MNHNY, SVGAGI (reference sequence). This CDR3 is 15 amino acids long. Sequencing used immunoSEQ multiplex PCR; TCRdb keeps in-frame clones, though not all of them. Here the sample spans more than 300,000 clones, more than 85% being singletons. Treatment meaning: 15 to 20 received Ad26.COV2.S at low or high dose, single or two shots; a few received placebo; per-sample allocation not given. Day 63 after the first vaccine or placebo injection was the time point for sampling. Study-wide results and limits: Vaccine recipients and placebo recipients showed similar non-spike TCR breadth. Breadth and depth estimates from TCRs may understate total T cell responses.

Remarks on this clone: Its cognate antigen is unknown.

The sequencing here drew on peripheral blood, taken in a trial of Ad26.COV2.S vaccine versus placebo. This chain uses TRBV6-6 with TRBJ2-2; tentative D call: TRBD1 (6 bases). The source is a person aged 18 to 59 who received the Ad26.COV2.S COVID-19 vaccine or a placebo. CDR3 loop: CASKSGDGNTGELFF. The DNA for the CDR3 is TGTGCCAGCAAATCAGGGGATGGGAACACCGGGGAGCTGTTTTTT.